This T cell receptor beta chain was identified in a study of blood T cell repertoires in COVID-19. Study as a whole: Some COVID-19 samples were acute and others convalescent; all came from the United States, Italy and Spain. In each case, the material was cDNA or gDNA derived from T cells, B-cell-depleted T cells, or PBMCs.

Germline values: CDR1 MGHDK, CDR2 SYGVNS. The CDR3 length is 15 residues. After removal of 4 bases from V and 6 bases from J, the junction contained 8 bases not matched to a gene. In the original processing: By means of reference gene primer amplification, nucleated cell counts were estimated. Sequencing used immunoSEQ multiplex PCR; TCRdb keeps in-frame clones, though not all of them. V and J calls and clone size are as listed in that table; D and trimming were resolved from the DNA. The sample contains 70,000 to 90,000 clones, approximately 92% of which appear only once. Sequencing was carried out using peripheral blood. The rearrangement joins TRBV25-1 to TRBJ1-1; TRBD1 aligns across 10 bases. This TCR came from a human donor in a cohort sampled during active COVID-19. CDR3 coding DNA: TGTGCCAGCAGTGGGTGGACAGGGGGGGCCTCTGAAGCTTTCTTT. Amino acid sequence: CASSGWTGGASEAFF.